This T cell receptor (beta chain) was captured in a study of blood T cell repertoires in COVID-19. Background on the study: COVID-19 samples, acute and convalescent, were from the United States, Italy and Spain. PBMCs, B-cell-depleted T cells, or T cells provided the cDNA or gDNA that made up the material.

The CDR3 length is 16 residues. V gave up 0 bases and J gave up 0 bases, with 10 bases separating them. CDR1 is LGHNA and CDR2 is YSLEER in the germline V gene. In the original workflow: Nucleated cell counts were estimated from reference gene primer amplification. The protocol was immunoSEQ multiplex PCR, while the TCRdb copy is restricted to in-frame clones and leaves out a portion. Clonal size and the V and J genes are those of that table, whereas D and trimming came from the DNA. Of about 60,000 clones listed, more than 65% are singletons. Sequencing was done on a sample of peripheral blood. The rearrangement joins TRBV4-3 to TRBJ2-3; D not resolved. The sequence was obtained from a human donor in a cohort sampled during active COVID-19. The CDR3 loop is CASSQDYADSTDTQYF. The CDR3 DNA reads as TGCGCCAGCAGCCAAGATTACGCAGATAGCACAGATACGCAGTATTTT.